This TCR beta chain was identified in a study of cytomegalovirus exposure and HLA in healthy donors. The CDR3 consists of 14 residues. Germline V gene sequence: CDR1 MRHNA, CDR2 SNTAGT. Deletions cut 5 bases from V and 0 bases from J, with 10 bases between. Researchers ran the PCR with 60 Vbeta and 13 Jbeta primers. Assay: immunoSEQ multiplex PCR; the TCRdb copy retains only in-frame clones and omits some. The sample table sets out just over 80,000 clones. About this clone: Its antigen remains unidentified.

Study conclusions and caveats: Reportedly, TCR beta sequences accurately predicted HLA-A and HLA-B alleles in most subjects.

Sequences were obtained from PBMCs. J is TRBJ1-2 and V is TRBV6-4, with D tentatively TRBD1 (6 bases). The sequence was obtained from a woman aged 25 to 45 in good health and CMV-seronegative. The CDR3 sequence is CASSPTGSNYGYTF. The CDR3 nucleotides are TGTGCCAGCAGTCCGACAGGATCTAACTATGGCTACACCTTC.